This record looks at one T cell receptor beta chain sequence and its context. The antigen is not known. Germline trimming cut 4 bases from V and 0 bases from J; bases unmatched to any gene: 2. The germline V gene has CDR1 MGHRA and CDR2 YSYEKL. The CDR3 contains 14 residues. The sample originates from a study of neoadjuvant anti-PD-1 for oral cavity cancer. Study information: Before surgery, most patients got three to four biweekly 3 mg/kg nivolumab doses.

Specified time point: after neoadjuvant nivolumab, at surgical resection. The patients had HPV-negative, locally advanced oral cavity squamous cell carcinoma. Sequenced by immunoSEQ multiplex PCR; TCRdb stores in-frame clones only, minus some. The sample includes about 68,000 clones, approximately 81% of them seen just once. Notes on the study in general: Non-responders to neoadjuvant nivolumab had significantly more clonal PBMC T cells than responders.

The sequences come from PBMCs, collected after nivolumab (anti-PD-1) treatment. The receptor was derived from a person between 40 and 85 years old with oral cavity squamous cell carcinoma. The chain carries TRBV4-1 and TRBJ2-7; 8 nucleotides match TRBD2. CDR3 nucleotides: TGCGCCAGCAGCCCAAGCGGGAGCTCCTACGAGCAGTACTTC. This sequence encodes CASSPSGSSYEQYF.